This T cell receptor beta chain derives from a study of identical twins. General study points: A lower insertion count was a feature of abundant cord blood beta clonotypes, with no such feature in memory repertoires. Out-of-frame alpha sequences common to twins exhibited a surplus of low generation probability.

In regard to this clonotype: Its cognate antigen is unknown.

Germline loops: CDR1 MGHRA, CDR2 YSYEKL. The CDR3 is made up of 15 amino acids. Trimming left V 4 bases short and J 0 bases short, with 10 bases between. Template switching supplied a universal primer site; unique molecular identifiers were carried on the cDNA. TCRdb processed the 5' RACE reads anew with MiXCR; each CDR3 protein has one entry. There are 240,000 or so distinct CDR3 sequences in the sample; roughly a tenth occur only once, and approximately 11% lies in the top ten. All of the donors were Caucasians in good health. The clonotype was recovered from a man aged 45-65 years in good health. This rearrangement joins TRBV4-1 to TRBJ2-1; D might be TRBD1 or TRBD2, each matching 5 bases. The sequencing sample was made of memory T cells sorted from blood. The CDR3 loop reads CASSPGTDSYNEQFF. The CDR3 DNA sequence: TGCGCCAGCAGCCCCGGGACGGACTCCTACAATGAGCAGTTCTTC.